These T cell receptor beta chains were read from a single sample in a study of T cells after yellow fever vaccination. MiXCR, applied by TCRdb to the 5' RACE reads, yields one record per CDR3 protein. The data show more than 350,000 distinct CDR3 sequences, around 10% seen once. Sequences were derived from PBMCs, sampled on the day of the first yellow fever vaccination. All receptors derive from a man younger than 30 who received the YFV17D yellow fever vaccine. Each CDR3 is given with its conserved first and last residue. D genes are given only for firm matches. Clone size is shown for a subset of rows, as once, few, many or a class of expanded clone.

CDR3 DNA: TGCGCCAGCAGCCTATCCCCTGGTGGCAATCAGCCCCAGCATTTT
CDR3 protein: CASSLSPGGNQPQHF
V gene: TRBV5-1
clone size: many
J gene: TRBJ1-5
D gene: .

CDR3 DNA: TGCGCCAGCAGCCAAGTCACGGAGGGTCGGAGCAATCAGCCCCAGCATTTT
CDR3 protein: CASSQVTEGRSNQPQHF
V gene: TRBV4-1
clone size: few
J gene: TRBJ1-5
D gene: .

CDR3 DNA: TGTGCCAGCATTACGGACCCGACCAAACAAGAGACCCAGTACTTC
CDR3 protein: CASITDPTKQETQYF
V gene: TRBV6-2/TRBV6-3
clone size: few
J gene: TRBJ2-5
D gene: .

CDR3 DNA: TGTGCCAGCAGTGTATCCGGCCAGGCCTACGAGCAGTACTTC
CDR3 protein: CASSVSGQAYEQYF
V gene: TRBV2
clone size: few
J gene: TRBJ2-7
D gene: .

CDR3 DNA: TGTGCCAGCAGCTTGACTCAAACGGGGACTAGCACAGATACGCAGTATTTT
CDR3 protein: CASSLTQTGTSTDTQYF
V gene: TRBV5-6
clone size: .
J gene: TRBJ2-3
D gene: .

CDR3 DNA: TGTGCCTGGAGTAGGGAACTTGCCACGTGGGAGACCCAGTACTTC
CDR3 protein: CAWSRELATWETQYF
V gene: TRBV30
clone size: few
J gene: TRBJ2-5
D gene: .

CDR3 DNA: TGTGCCAGCAGCTTAAAGGAGAGACTGTTTTTT
CDR3 protein: CASSLKERLFF
V gene: TRBV7-9
clone size: few
J gene: TRBJ1-4
D gene: .

CDR3 DNA: TGTGCCAGCAGTTCCAGCTCTGAGGGGCGGCGGCCCCAGCATTTT
CDR3 protein: CASSSSSEGRRPQHF
V gene: TRBV28
clone size: few
J gene: TRBJ1-5
D gene: .

CDR3 DNA: TGCGCCAGCAGGACCGTACGTGATGGCTACACCTTC
CDR3 protein: CASRTVRDGYTF
V gene: TRBV5-1
clone size: .
J gene: TRBJ1-2
D gene: .

CDR3 DNA: TGTGCCAGCAGTCGGGACCGAGGCGTAACTTTCTTT
CDR3 protein: CASSRDRGVTFF
V gene: TRBV2
clone size: .
J gene: TRBJ1-1
D gene: .

CDR3 DNA: TGTGCCAGCAGGGGGAAGGCGAAAAACATTCAGTACTTC
CDR3 protein: CASRGKAKNIQYF
V gene: TRBV6-2/TRBV6-3
clone size: few
J gene: TRBJ2-4
D gene: .

CDR3 DNA: TGTGCCAGCATTGGAGCTCGGGGGGAGAACACTGAAGCTTTCTTT
CDR3 protein: CASIGARGENTEAFF
V gene: TRBV28
clone size: few
J gene: TRBJ1-1
D gene: .

CDR3 DNA: TGTGCCCTCAGTTTACAGGTGTACAATGAGCAGTTCTTC
CDR3 protein: CALSLQVYNEQFF
V gene: TRBV2
clone size: .
J gene: TRBJ2-1
D gene: .

CDR3 DNA: TGTGCCAGCAGCTTTAGCGGGGGGGACGCTGAGCAGTTCTTC
CDR3 protein: CASSFSGGDAEQFF
V gene: TRBV7-6
clone size: once
J gene: TRBJ2-1
D gene: TRBD2

CDR3 DNA: TGCGCCAGCAGCTTATATATTGGCACAGATACGCAGTATTTT
CDR3 protein: CASSLYIGTDTQYF
V gene: TRBV5-1
clone size: many
J gene: TRBJ2-3
D gene: .

CDR3 DNA: TGTGCCAGCACGGGGGTCGGGACCCAGTACTTC
CDR3 protein: CASTGVGTQYF
V gene: TRBV2
clone size: few
J gene: TRBJ2-5
D gene: .

CDR3 DNA: TGTGCCAGCTCACCAAATCAGGATAGCAATCAGCCCCAGCATTTT
CDR3 protein: CASSPNQDSNQPQHF
V gene: TRBV18
clone size: .
J gene: TRBJ1-5
D gene: .

CDR3 DNA: TGCGCCAGCAGCCAACAGACCTCCGGGGAGCTGTTTTTT
CDR3 protein: CASSQQTSGELFF
V gene: TRBV4-1
clone size: few
J gene: TRBJ2-2
D gene: .

CDR3 DNA: TGCGCCAGCAGCTTCGAGGGTAGAATGGGTACGCAGTATTTT
CDR3 protein: CASSFEGRMGTQYF
V gene: TRBV5-1
clone size: few
J gene: TRBJ2-3
D gene: .

CDR3 DNA: TGCAGTGCTAGGAACAGACCTAACTATGGCTACACCTTC
CDR3 protein: CSARNRPNYGYTF
V gene: TRBV20-1
clone size: few
J gene: TRBJ1-2
D gene: .

CDR3 DNA: TGTGCCAGCAGCCCGGCGGCTAACTATGGCTACACCTTC
CDR3 protein: CASSPAANYGYTF
V gene: TRBV7-9
clone size: few
J gene: TRBJ1-2
D gene: .

CDR3 DNA: TGTGCCAGCAGCCACGGCCGGGGGCCAGATACGCAGTATTTT
CDR3 protein: CASSHGRGPDTQYF
V gene: TRBV4-2
clone size: .
J gene: TRBJ2-3
D gene: .

CDR3 DNA: TGTGCCAGCAGTGATTTTGGGGCAGGATTAGCTAACTATGGCTACACCTTC
CDR3 protein: CASSDFGAGLANYGYTF
V gene: TRBV6-1
clone size: many
J gene: TRBJ1-2
D gene: .

CDR3 DNA: TGTGCCAGCAGCTTGGAGTGGAGCTCCTACAATGAGCAGTTCTTC
CDR3 protein: CASSLEWSSYNEQFF
V gene: TRBV7-6
clone size: few
J gene: TRBJ2-1
D gene: .

CDR3 DNA: TGTGCCAGCAGTTGGGATAGCGGGGTAATTTACTCCTACAATGAGCAGTTCTTC
CDR3 protein: CASSWDSGVIYSYNEQFF
V gene: TRBV12-3/TRBV12-4
clone size: .
J gene: TRBJ2-1
D gene: TRBD2

CDR3 DNA: TGCAGCGTTGAAGAAGGGGATATTGGTGGCTACACCTTC
CDR3 protein: CSVEEGDIGGYTF
V gene: TRBV29-1
clone size: .
J gene: TRBJ1-2
D gene: .

CDR3 DNA: TGTGCCAGCAGTTATCCTTGGCGGGGGCCCACCGGGGAGCTGTTTTTT
CDR3 protein: CASSYPWRGPTGELFF
V gene: TRBV12-3/TRBV12-4
clone size: many
J gene: TRBJ2-2
D gene: .

CDR3 DNA: TGCGCCAGCAGCCCCTCTCTTGGCATTGAGCAGTTCTTC
CDR3 protein: CASSPSLGIEQFF
V gene: TRBV4-3
clone size: few
J gene: TRBJ2-1
D gene: .

CDR3 DNA: TGCAGTGCTCCGACCTTGGTGACCCAGTACTTC
CDR3 protein: CSAPTLVTQYF
V gene: TRBV20-1
clone size: many
J gene: TRBJ2-5
D gene: .

CDR3 DNA: TGCGCCAGCCGAGTCATCCCTCTTCGAGGGGGCGGCTCCTACAATGAGCAGTTCTTC
CDR3 protein: CASRVIPLRGGGSYNEQFF
V gene: TRBV23-1
clone size: few
J gene: TRBJ2-1
D gene: TRBD1

CDR3 DNA: TGTGCCAGCAGCCCTGGGAGGGCCTCGGGCACCGGGGAGCTGTTTTTT
CDR3 protein: CASSPGRASGTGELFF
V gene: TRBV7-3
clone size: many
J gene: TRBJ2-2
D gene: TRBD2

CDR3 DNA: TGTGCCAGCAGTTATGGGACAGCGAACACCGGGGAGCTGTTTTTT
CDR3 protein: CASSYGTANTGELFF
V gene: TRBV6-5
clone size: .
J gene: TRBJ2-2
D gene: TRBD1

CDR3 DNA: TGTGCCAGCAGCTTACCATGGGGTACCCTCCCGGGCGTAGGTTCCTACGAGCAGTACTTC
CDR3 protein: CASSLPWGTLPGVGSYEQYF
V gene: TRBV11-2
clone size: few
J gene: TRBJ2-7
D gene: .

CDR3 DNA: TGCAGTGCTCCCCACCCGGCTGAGACTGATACGCAGTATTTT
CDR3 protein: CSAPHPAETDTQYF
V gene: TRBV20-1
clone size: .
J gene: TRBJ2-3
D gene: .

CDR3 DNA: TGCGCCAGCAGCCATTACGCTGAGCGGGGGGCTTCAATCACCTACGAGCAGTACTTC
CDR3 protein: CASSHYAERGASITYEQYF
V gene: TRBV5-1
clone size: .
J gene: TRBJ2-7
D gene: TRBD2

CDR3 DNA: TGTGCCAGCAGCGTAGGAGGGGCCTATCAGCCCCAGCATTTT
CDR3 protein: CASSVGGAYQPQHF
V gene: TRBV9
clone size: .
J gene: TRBJ1-5
D gene: .

CDR3 DNA: TGCGCCAGCAGCTTGGCCCCCGCGGGAGGGGCCACTGAAGCTTTCTTT
CDR3 protein: CASSLAPAGGATEAFF
V gene: TRBV5-1
clone size: few
J gene: TRBJ1-1
D gene: .

CDR3 DNA: TGTGCCAGCGCGGGGGCGGAGAGGAACACTGAAGCTTTCTTT
CDR3 protein: CASAGAERNTEAFF
V gene: TRBV7-8
clone size: .
J gene: TRBJ1-1
D gene: .

CDR3 DNA: TGCAGTGCCGGGGTTGGGGGATCACCCCTCCACTTT
CDR3 protein: CSAGVGGSPLHF
V gene: TRBV20-1
clone size: few
J gene: TRBJ1-6
D gene: .

CDR3 DNA: TGCAGTGCTGCGACAGGGGACAACACCGGGGAGCTGTTTTTT
CDR3 protein: CSAATGDNTGELFF
V gene: TRBV20-1
clone size: .
J gene: TRBJ2-2
D gene: TRBD1

CDR3 DNA: TGTGCCAGCAGCTTGCAGGCAGGGTCCTACGAGCAGTACTTC
CDR3 protein: CASSLQAGSYEQYF
V gene: TRBV5-5
clone size: .
J gene: TRBJ2-7
D gene: .

CDR3 DNA: TGTGCCAGCAGCTTGAACGTTGTGGACACTGAAGCTTTCTTT
CDR3 protein: CASSLNVVDTEAFF
V gene: TRBV5-4
clone size: few
J gene: TRBJ1-1
D gene: .

CDR3 DNA: TGTGCCAGCAGCTTGAGTGGCTATGGAAACACCATATATTTT
CDR3 protein: CASSLSGYGNTIYF
V gene: TRBV7-2
clone size: .
J gene: TRBJ1-3
D gene: .

CDR3 DNA: TGTGCCAGCAGTTTGCAGGGGGCATACACTGAAGCTTTCTTT
CDR3 protein: CASSLQGAYTEAFF
V gene: TRBV6-2/TRBV6-3
clone size: .
J gene: TRBJ1-1
D gene: TRBD1

CDR3 DNA: TGTGCCAGCAGCGGGCTGGGACAGGGCTACGAGCAGTACTTC
CDR3 protein: CASSGLGQGYEQYF
V gene: TRBV9
clone size: .
J gene: TRBJ2-7
D gene: TRBD1

CDR3 DNA: TGCGCCAGCAGCTTCCCGGGACACTCTGAAGCTTTCTTT
CDR3 protein: CASSFPGHSEAFF
V gene: TRBV5-1
clone size: many
J gene: TRBJ1-1
D gene: .

CDR3 DNA: TGCGCCAGCAGCCAAGCCGGGAATAGCAATCAGCCCCAGCATTTT
CDR3 protein: CASSQAGNSNQPQHF
V gene: TRBV4-1
clone size: few
J gene: TRBJ1-5
D gene: .

CDR3 DNA: TGTGCCAGCAGCCCAAGGGTGAGCGGCGTCTACGAGCAGTACTTC
CDR3 protein: CASSPRVSGVYEQYF
V gene: TRBV9
clone size: few
J gene: TRBJ2-7
D gene: .

CDR3 DNA: TGTGCCAGCAGCCCCAACAGGGGCGAAACGCAGTATTTT
CDR3 protein: CASSPNRGETQYF
V gene: TRBV4-2
clone size: .
J gene: TRBJ2-3
D gene: TRBD1

CDR3 DNA: TGTGCCAGCAGCCCCCTTGGGGCAGATACGCAGTATTTT
CDR3 protein: CASSPLGADTQYF
V gene: TRBV7-9
clone size: many
J gene: TRBJ2-3
D gene: .

CDR3 DNA: TGCGCCAGCAGCCAAGATAAGGGGACCACTGAAGCTTTCTTT
CDR3 protein: CASSQDKGTTEAFF
V gene: TRBV4-3
clone size: few
J gene: TRBJ1-1
D gene: .

CDR3 DNA: TGTGCCCACAACGACCTAGCCTCTTCTAGCACAGATACGCAGTATTTT
CDR3 protein: CAHNDLASSSTDTQYF
V gene: TRBV28
clone size: few
J gene: TRBJ2-3
D gene: .

CDR3 DNA: TGCAGCGTTGAATCAACGGGGGCAGATACGCAGTATTTT
CDR3 protein: CSVESTGADTQYF
V gene: TRBV29-1
clone size: few
J gene: TRBJ2-3
D gene: .

CDR3 DNA: TGCGCCAGCAGCCAACAACAGGGGCACGCTTTCTTT
CDR3 protein: CASSQQQGHAFF
V gene: TRBV4-1
clone size: few
J gene: TRBJ1-1
D gene: TRBD1